The clone carrying this TCR beta chain was seen a few times. Germline V gives CDR1 SGHTA, CDR2 FQGNSA. After removal of 4 bases from V and 9 bases from J, the junction contained 14 bases not matched to a gene. CDR3 length: 17 residues. This specimen belongs to a study of blood T cell repertoires in COVID-19. On the study more broadly: The United States, Italy and Spain were the sources of the acute and convalescent COVID-19 samples.

The data were produced by immunoSEQ multiplex PCR, yet TCRdb's version contains in-frame clones alone and is incomplete. The sample has some 250,000 clones, around 92% seen once. Enrollees, about 18 to 89 years old, lived in roughly 24 US areas. What was sequenced was PBMCs or T cells enriched from blood (not recorded which). The receptor was isolated from a woman under 40 with acute COVID-19. The chain carries TRBV7-2 and TRBJ1-6, with 8 bases lining up with TRBD1. The CDR3 loop is CASSSPEGGTGRSPLHF. The CDR3 nucleotides read TGTGCCAGCAGCTCCCCCGAGGGGGGGACAGGCCGTTCACCCCTCCACTTT.